The 30 T cell receptor beta chains reported below all come from one sample, sequenced in a study of blood T cells in healthy people across ages. Combining a sample-barcoded 5' primer with a J-beta primer mix, a second PCR ran for roughly 6 to 12 cycles. A single record per CDR3 protein comes from TCRdb applying MiXCR to the 5' RACE reads. The sample lists about 570,000 distinct CDR3 sequences, roughly a quarter occurring once. This sample also appeared in a second study, on T cells of mothers and their children.

Material: blood. These receptors all come from a boy aged 2 to 10 in good health.

The chain recombines TRBV12-3 or TRBV12-4 with TRBJ1-3; D remains unclear. This CDR3 region has 14 residues. V gave up 2 bases and J gave up 2 bases, with 7 bases separating them. In nucleotides, the CDR3 is TGTGCCAGCAGTTTACTGACAACTGGAAACACCATATATTTT. Translation gives CASSLLTTGNTIYF.

The chain has TRBV5-1 and TRBJ2-5, with D hard to call. TRBJ2-7 matches the DNA end more closely, so the J call is doubtful. The length of the CDR3 is 14 residues. Germline values: CDR1 SGHRS, CDR2 YFSETQ. The CDR3 protein is CASSLTVEYYEQYF. CDR3 nucleotide sequence: TGCGCCAGCAGCTTGACAGTAGAATACTACGAGCAGTACTTC.

This rearrangement joins TRBV4-1 to TRBJ2-4, with D perhaps matching TRBD2 (6 bases). Trimming took 4 bases from V and 0 from J, leaving 16 bases between them. The CDR3 consists of 17 residues. Germline assignment: CDR1 MGHRA and CDR2 YSYEKL. The CDR3 DNA reads as TGCGCCAGCAGCCTACCGGACTATCGGGTAGCCAAAAACATTCAGTACTTC. Translation gives CASSLPDYRVAKNIQYF.

V usage is TRBV5-5 and J usage is TRBJ1-3, with TRBD1 as a possible D gene (6 bases). Germline CDR1 and CDR2: SGHKS and YYEKEE (reference sequence). V lost 1 base, J lost 6 bases, and 11 bases lay in between. This CDR3 comprises 14 residues. The CDR3 DNA reads as TGTGCCAGCAGCTTGCGGGGGGCGGAAAACACCATATATTTT. Translated, it gives CASSLRGAENTIYF.

The chain has TRBV12-3 or TRBV12-4 and TRBJ2-5, with 9 bases that match TRBD2. The junction had 6 bases not matched to a gene; V was cut back by 8 bases and J by 2 bases. The CDR3 contains 14 residues. CDR3 nucleotide sequence: TGTGCCAGCGGAGTAGCGGGGGCTCAAGAGACCCAGTACTTC. This codes for CASGVAGAQETQYF.

The J gene is TRBJ1-4, the V gene TRBV7-9, with no clear D. V lost 8 bases, J lost 2 bases, and 9 bases lay in between. The CDR3 extends over 13 amino acids. Germline V gene sequence: CDR1 SEHNR, CDR2 FQNEAQ (reference sequence). The CDR3 loop reads CASLRGTNEKLFF. The DNA of the CDR3 is TGTGCCAGCTTGAGAGGGACTAATGAAAAACTGTTTTTT. Supplemented by reference TRBV7-9 and TRBJ1-4, the full variable domain reads DTGVSQNPRHKITKRGQNVTFRCDPISEHNRLYWYRQTLGQGPEFLTYFQNEAQLEKSRLLSDRFSAERPKGSFSTLEIQRTEQGDSAMYLCASLRGTNEKLFFGSGTQLSVL.

This clonotype was counted between two and nine times. This rearrangement joins TRBV11-2 to TRBJ2-3; the D is unclear. V was shortened by 1 base and J by 6 bases, with 11 bases between the two germline ends. Germline loops: CDR1 SGHAT, CDR2 FQNNGV. There are 14 residues in the CDR3. The CDR3 spells CASSLGSGLDTQYF. The CDR3 coding sequence is TGTGCCAGCAGCTTAGGGTCTGGGCTGGATACGCAGTATTTT.

The chain combines TRBV7-9 with TRBJ2-1; D is uncertain. The CDR3 totals 17 residues. CDR1 and CDR2 from the germline V gene are SEHNR and FQNEAQ (reference sequence). Trimming took 4 bases from V and 2 from J, leaving 18 bases between them. DNA of the CDR3: TGTGCCAGCAGCTCGCCGACGGAGTTCCATACCTACAATGAGCAGTTCTTC. This translates into CASSSPTEFHTYNEQFF.

The chain combines TRBV20-1 with TRBJ2-7, with D tentatively TRBD2 (5 bases). The CDR3 runs to 13 residues. The V end lost 0 bases, the J end lost 7 bases, and 13 bases lay between the germline ends. Looked up from germline, CDR1 is DFQATT and CDR2 is SNEGSKA (reference sequence). The CDR3: CSARDPSSMEQYF. CDR3 sequence (DNA): TGCAGTGCTAGAGATCCTAGCAGCATGGAGCAGTACTTC.

The J gene is TRBJ1-2, the V gene TRBV5-1; a possible D gene is TRBD1 (5 bases). The ends were cut back, 3 bases at V and 4 bases at J, with 13 bases in the middle. The CDR3 has 14 amino acids. The germline V gene encodes CDR1 SGHRS and CDR2 YFSETQ. CDR3 DNA: TGCGCCAGCAGCTCCGGGGGTCTCGCCTATGGCTACACCTTC. Its protein is CASSSGGLAYGYTF.

This clonotype was seen a few times. CDR3 sequence: CASTQRGSNYGYTF. CDR3 bases: TGTGCCAGCACCCAAAGGGGCAGTAACTATGGCTACACCTTC. V usage is TRBV6-5 and J usage is TRBJ1-2; a weak D match, TRBD1 (5 bases). CDR1 and CDR2 from the germline V gene are MNHEY and SVGAGI. The CDR3 has 14 residues. V lost 7 bases, J lost 1 base, and 13 bases lay in between.

This clonotype turned up a few times. J is TRBJ2-7 and V is TRBV7-6; no reliable D call. Germline V lookup: CDR1 SGHVS, CDR2 FNYEAQ. Trimming left V 6 bases short and J 6 bases short, with 15 bases between. This CDR3 comprises 13 residues. CDR3 region: CASSPTSSAEQYF. In DNA form, the CDR3 reads TGTGCCAGCAGTCCCACAAGTTCCGCCGAGCAGTACTTC.

The chain links TRBV7-2 to TRBJ2-1, with TRBD2 identical over 12 bases. The V and J ends lost 7 bases and 9 bases, in that order; junction bases with no gene match: 16. The CDR3 runs 17 residues. Germline V lookup: CDR1 SGHTA, CDR2 FQGNSA. CDR3: CASTLRTSSGRASEQFF. The CDR3 DNA reads TGTGCCAGCACTCTGCGGACCTCTAGCGGGAGGGCCAGTGAGCAGTTCTTC.

This clonotype was seen more than once but under ten times. The chain has TRBV7-9 and TRBJ1-4; no clear D. The V gene lost 5 bases and the J gene lost 0 bases, with 16 bases spanning the gap. Germline CDR1 SEHNR, CDR2 FQNEAQ (reference sequence). CDR3 length: 17 amino acids. The CDR3 loop is CASSPDIPIATNEKLFF. Written as DNA, the CDR3 is TGTGCCAGCAGCCCCGACATCCCTATCGCAACTAATGAAAAACTGTTTTTT. Drawing the rest from reference TRBV7-9 and TRBJ1-4, the complete variable domain is DTGVSQNPRHKITKRGQNVTFRCDPISEHNRLYWYRQTLGQGPEFLTYFQNEAQLEKSRLLSDRFSAERPKGSFSTLEIQRTEQGDSAMYLCASSPDIPIATNEKLFFGSGTQLSVL.

Only a few counts were recorded for this clonotype. CDR3 amino acids: CASSLGPIEDTQYF. CDR3 sequence (DNA): TGCGCCAGCAGCTTGGGCCCAATAGAGGATACCCAGTACTTC. The rearrangement links TRBV5-1 to TRBJ2-5; D is unresolved. Germline CDR1 and CDR2: SGHRS and YFSETQ. This CDR3 is 14 amino acids long. V was pared by 0 bases and J by 8 bases, with 14 bases between.

V and J are TRBV13 and TRBJ2-7, with TRBD1 identical over 8 bases. The last part of the DNA fits TRBJ2-5 better; the J call may be wrong. Germline V gene sequence: CDR1 PRHDT, CDR2 FYEKMQ (reference sequence). This CDR3 has 14 residues. The DNA for the CDR3 is TGTGCCAGCAACACGGACAGGGACCAAGAGACCCAGTACTTC. Translation: CASNTDRDQETQYF.

This clonotype occurred a few times. This chain uses TRBV20-1 with TRBJ2-2; no reliable D call. CDR3 length: 13 amino acids. Trimming cost V 3 bases and J 1 base, with 6 bases left between them. Germline V gene data show CDR1 as DFQATT and CDR2 as SNEGSKA (reference sequence). CDR3 coding DNA: TGCAGTGCTAGCTATGGGAACACCGGGGAGCTGTTTTTT. Translating gives CSASYGNTGELFF.

The chain carries TRBV10-3 and TRBJ2-1, with 8 bases fitting TRBD2. Looked up from germline, CDR1 is ENHRY and CDR2 is SYGVKD. This CDR3 is built from 18 residues. J was trimmed by 2 bases and V by 2 bases; bases with no gene match: 11. CDR3 region: CAISELPGLENAYNEQFF. Here the CDR3 DNA reads TGTGCCATCAGTGAGCTTCCGGGACTAGAGAATGCCTACAATGAGCAGTTCTTC.

This clonotype was seen more than once but under ten times. The chain uses TRBV7-6 and TRBJ2-2; 10 bases line up with TRBD2. V lost 2 bases and J lost 7; bases outside the gene matches: 4. The CDR3 consists of 15 residues. The germline V gene encodes CDR1 SGHVS and CDR2 FNYEAQ. CDR3 amino acids: CASSLFQRGGGELFF. As DNA, the CDR3 is TGTGCCAGCAGCTTATTTCAGCGGGGGGGCGGGGAGCTGTTTTTT.

The J gene is TRBJ1-5, the V gene TRBV3-1; D is undetermined. Germline V gives CDR1 LGHDT, CDR2 YNNKEL (reference sequence). Trimming cost V 5 bases and J 0 bases, with 11 bases left between them. The CDR3 extends over 15 amino acids. The CDR3 nucleotides read TGTGCCAGCAGCTCCGGCAGGTATAGCAATCAGCCCCAGCATTTT. Protein sequence: CASSSGRYSNQPQHF.

The V and J genes are TRBV7-9 and TRBJ1-2; D not resolved. CDR1 and CDR2 (germline): SEHNR, FQNEAQ (reference sequence). Trimming stripped 6 bases from V and 8 bases from J, with 13 bases between. The CDR3 is 12 residues long. CDR3 sequence: CASSQGRTGYTF. CDR3 coding DNA: TGTGCCAGCAGTCAAGGACGTACAGGCTACACCTTC.

The CDR3 reads CASSLDNRGLVEQYF. DNA of the CDR3: TGTGCCAGCAGCTTAGACAACAGGGGGCTCGTCGAGCAGTACTTC. The rearrangement joins TRBV7-9 to TRBJ2-7, with 9 bases that match TRBD1. This CDR3 is 15 amino acids long. Germline V gene data show CDR1 as SEHNR and CDR2 as FQNEAQ (reference sequence). Losses at the gene ends were 1 base for V and 6 bases for J; bases not matched to a gene: 7. Combining the CDR3 with reference TRBV7-9 and TRBJ2-7 gives the whole variable domain DTGVSQNPRHKITKRGQNVTFRCDPISEHNRLYWYRQTLGQGPEFLTYFQNEAQLEKSRLLSDRFSAERPKGSFSTLEIQRTEQGDSAMYLCASSLDNRGLVEQYFGPGTRLTVT.

The chain couples TRBV5-1 to TRBJ2-1; D is unresolved. Per germline, CDR1 SGHRS and CDR2 YFSETQ. The CDR3 consists of 11 residues. Trimming took off 1 base at V and 7 bases at J, with 3 bases between the two ends. The CDR3 reads CASSLKNEQFF. CDR3 nucleotides: TGCGCCAGCAGCTTGAAGAATGAGCAGTTCTTC. The complete variable domain, with remaining parts taken from reference TRBV5-1 and TRBJ2-1, reads KAGVTQTPRYLIKTRGQQVTLSCSPISGHRSVSWYQQTPGQGLQFLFEYFSETQRNKGNFPGRFSGRQFSNSRSEMNVSTLELGDSALYLCASSLKNEQFFGPGTRLTVL.

V usage is TRBV7-9 and J usage is TRBJ1-2; D is ambiguous. Germline CDR1 reads SEHNR; CDR2 reads FQNEAQ (reference sequence). V was clipped by 1 base and J by 6 bases, with 9 bases between them. This CDR3 comprises 13 residues. The CDR3, as DNA: TGTGCCAGCAGCTTAGATGGCGGGAATGGCTACACCTTC. This codes for CASSLDGGNGYTF.

This clonotype appeared a few times. The chain combines TRBV27 with TRBJ1-6; D is unresolved. V lost 5 bases to trimming and J lost 10 bases, with 12 bases between them. Germline values: CDR1 MNHEY, CDR2 SMNVEV (reference sequence). The CDR3 sequence is 13 residues long. The CDR3 loop reads CASSQGGRSPLHF. The CDR3 DNA reads as TGTGCCAGCAGTCAAGGAGGGCGCTCACCCCTCCACTTT.

The genes are TRBV28 and TRBJ1-3; TRBD1 matches at 9 bases. V trimming: 6 bases; J trimming: 4 bases; junction bases outside the gene matches: 1. Germline V gene sequence: CDR1 MDHEN, CDR2 SYDVKM. This CDR3 contains 13 residues. Here the CDR3 reads CASRDRGGNTIYF. As DNA, the CDR3 is TGTGCCAGCAGGGACAGGGGAGGAAACACCATATATTTT.

This clonotype appeared many times. The rearrangement links TRBV20-1 to TRBJ2-5, with 9 bases that match TRBD1. CDR3 length: 17 residues. Looked up from germline, CDR1 is DFQATT and CDR2 is SNEGSKA (reference sequence). Trimming removed 0 bases from V and 5 bases from J; junction bases left unmatched: 13. The CDR3, as DNA: TGCAGTGCTAGAGATCAGGCGAACAGGGGGCCCTATGAGACCCAGTACTTC. It yields the protein CSARDQANRGPYETQYF.

This clonotype was picked up a small number of times. The rearrangement links TRBV7-6 to TRBJ1-1; D is unresolved. The germline gives CDR1 SGHVS, CDR2 FNYEAQ. The CDR3 has 12 residues. V was clipped by 5 bases and J by 1 base, with 5 bases between them. As DNA, the CDR3 is TGTGCCAGCAGCAACGGGAACACTGAAGCTTTCTTT. This sequence encodes CASSNGNTEAFF. The full variable domain, with the rest looked up from reference TRBV7-6 and TRBJ1-1, is GAGVSQSPRYKVTKRGQDVALRCDPISGHVSLYWYRQALGQGPEFLTYFNYEAQQDKSGLPNDRFSAERPEGSISTLTIQRTEQRDSAMYRCASSNGNTEAFFGQGTRLTVV.

The chain employs TRBV6-5 and TRBJ1-6, with D possibly being TRBD1 (5 bases). This CDR3 is 12 amino acids long. V was shortened by 3 bases and J by 14 bases, with 11 bases between the two germline ends. The germline V gene has CDR1 MNHEY and CDR2 SVGAGI. CDR3 sequence (DNA): TGTGCCAGCAGTTATAGGGCAGGGACCCTCCACTTT. As protein: CASSYRAGTLHF.

This chain uses TRBV6-5 with TRBJ1-6; possibly TRBD1 for D (5 bases). Germline lookup yields CDR1 MNHEY and CDR2 SVGAGI. The CDR3 extends over 14 amino acids. Trimming pared 6 bases from V and 14 bases from J, leaving 20 bases between. In nucleotides, the CDR3 is TGTGCCAGCAGCTACGGGGCGATTGCATCCACCCTCCACTTT. It translates to CASSYGAIASTLHF.